These T cell receptor beta chains were read from a single sample in a study of OX40 agonist ivuxolimab in advanced cancers. The data were produced by immunoSEQ multiplex PCR, yet TCRdb's version contains in-frame clones alone and is incomplete. The table lists tens of thousands of clones, about 89% of them singletons. Source: CD4+ or CD8+ T cells sorted from blood, taken in a trial of the OX40 agonist ivuxolimab. The receptors were sampled from an adult with an advanced solid tumor such as melanoma, head and neck, liver or kidney cancer. Each CDR3 is given with its conserved first and last residue. The D gene is left open where the match is weak. Clone size, where shown, is once, few, many, or a class for clones that have expanded.

J gene | clone size | V gene | D gene | CDR3 protein | CDR3 DNA
TRBJ2-7 | NA | TRBV19 | TRBD1 | CASSPRDSPYEQYF | TGTGCCAGTAGTCCCCGGGACAGCCCCTACGAGCAGTACTTC
TRBJ1-1 | NA | TRBV5-1 | NA | CASSLGRMGTEAFF | TGCGCCAGCAGCTTGGGACGCATGGGAACTGAAGCTTTCTTT
TRBJ1-3 | few | TRBV4-1 | TRBD1 | CASSQDRRQGNGNTIYF | TGCGCCAGCAGCCAAGACCGGCGACAGGGTAATGGAAACACCATATATTTT
TRBJ1-5 | NA | TRBV15 | NA | CATSRDRMSNQPQHF | TGTGCCACCAGCAGAGATAGGATGTCCAATCAGCCCCAGCATTTT
TRBJ1-1 | few | TRBV6-5 | NA | CASKGQMNTEAFF | TGTGCCAGCAAAGGACAGATGAACACTGAAGCTTTCTTT
TRBJ2-3 | NA | TRBV5-8 | NA | CASNPGQLDTQYF | TGTGCCAGCAACCCAGGGCAGTTAGATACGCAGTATTTT
TRBJ2-7 | NA | TRBV29-1 | TRBD1 | CSVLPGQGKNEQYF | TGCAGCGTTTTGCCGGGACAGGGGAAAAACGAGCAGTACTTC
TRBJ2-3 | NA | TRBV29-1 | TRBD2 | CSVVIAGGTDTQYF | TGCAGCGTTGTAATAGCGGGGGGGACAGATACGCAGTATTTT
TRBJ1-2 | NA | TRBV9 | NA | CASSPQVGSNYGYTF | TGTGCCAGCAGCCCCCAGGTTGGATCTAACTATGGCTACACCTTC
TRBJ1-2 | NA | TRBV6-1 | NA | CASSGPGTLIVGYGYTF | TGTGCCAGCAGTGGCCCCGGGACACTCATAGTGGGGTATGGCTACACCTTC
TRBJ1-4 | NA | TRBV19 | NA | CASSIAAVGEKLFF | TGTGCCAGTAGTATAGCGGCAGTTGGCGAAAAACTGTTTTTT
TRBJ2-7 | NA | TRBV11-3 | NA | CASSSGDPYYEQYF | TGTGCCAGCAGCTCAGGGGACCCCTACTACGAGCAGTACTTC
TRBJ2-7 | NA | TRBV9 | NA | CASSVGGGTYEQYF | TGTGCCAGCAGCGTAGGTGGGGGTACCTACGAGCAGTACTTC
TRBJ1-2 | NA | TRBV19 | NA | CASIGDNYGYTF | TGTGCCAGTATTGGGGATAACTATGGCTACACCTTC
TRBJ2-1 | NA | TRBV29-1 | TRBD1 | CSVVGTASYNEQFF | TGCAGCGTCGTAGGGACAGCGTCCTACAATGAGCAGTTCTTC
TRBJ2-7 | NA | TRBV7-9 | NA | CASSYGDSNTYISYEQYF | TGTGCCAGCAGCTATGGGGACTCGAACACCTATATCTCCTACGAGCAGTACTTC
TRBJ1-1 | NA | TRBV5-1 | NA | CASSLAGRAMNTEAFF | TGCGCCAGCAGCTTGGCAGGGAGGGCCATGAACACTGAAGCTTTCTTT
TRBJ2-5 | NA | TRBV27 | TRBD2 | CASKPGLGETQYF | TGTGCCAGCAAACCGGGACTAGGAGAGACCCAGTACTTC
TRBJ2-1 | NA | TRBV15 | NA | CATSRFGRESYNEQFF | TGTGCCACCAGCAGATTCGGTCGGGAGTCCTACAATGAGCAGTTCTTC
TRBJ1-4 | NA | TRBV28 | NA | CASSFRGNEKLFF | TGTGCCAGCAGTTTTAGGGGGAATGAAAAACTGTTTTTT
TRBJ2-5 | NA | TRBV27 | NA | CASSPLITGETQYF | TGTGCCAGCAGTCCTCTTATAACGGGAGAGACCCAGTACTTC
TRBJ1-1 | NA | TRBV10-3 | TRBD1 | CAISESFVEGARSEAFF | TGTGCCATCAGTGAGTCGTTTGTGGAGGGGGCGAGGTCTGAAGCTTTCTTT
TRBJ1-1 | NA | TRBV6-6 | NA | CASSYSPQGGTEAFF | TGTGCCAGCAGTTACTCCCCCCAGGGAGGCACTGAAGCTTTCTTT
TRBJ1-1 | NA | TRBV9 | NA | CASSVFQGLNTEAFF | TGTGCCAGCAGCGTATTTCAGGGACTGAACACTGAAGCTTTCTTT
TRBJ2-7 | NA | TRBV27 | NA | CASSFGGSGSYEQYF | TGTGCCAGCAGTTTTGGGGGCTCGGGATCTTACGAGCAGTACTTC
TRBJ2-3 | NA | TRBV9 | TRBD1 | CASSATGPSITDTQYF | TGTGCCAGCAGCGCGACAGGGCCCAGCATCACAGATACGCAGTATTTT
TRBJ2-7 | NA | TRBV10-3 | TRBD1 | CAISESRTGMYEQYF | TGTGCCATCAGTGAGTCGCGGACAGGGATGTACGAGCAGTACTTC
TRBJ2-7 | NA | TRBV29-1 | NA | CSVVDGPYEQYF | TGCAGCGTCGTAGACGGCCCTTACGAGCAGTACTTC
TRBJ2-7 | NA | TRBV7-9 | NA | CASSLVSHFEQYF | TGTGCCAGCAGCTTAGTGTCCCACTTCGAGCAGTACTTC
TRBJ2-3 | once | TRBV7-9 | NA | CASTLSPDTQYF | TGTGCCAGCACCCTGAGCCCAGATACGCAGTATTTT
TRBJ2-7 | once | TRBV19 | TRBD2 | CASSPGLAVNEQYF | TGTGCCAGTAGTCCGGGACTAGCAGTTAACGAGCAGTACTTC
TRBJ2-1 | few | TRBV27 | NA | CASSSRGYEQFF | TGTGCCAGCAGTTCAAGGGGGTATGAGCAGTTCTTC
TRBJ2-3 | NA | TRBV7-8 | NA | CASSLRSVSIRTDTQYF | TGTGCCAGCAGCTTACGTTCGGTCAGCATTCGCACAGATACGCAGTATTTT
TRBJ1-1 | NA | TRBV25-1 | NA | CASSYSSEAFF | TGTGCCAGCAGCTATTCCTCGGAAGCTTTCTTT
TRBJ2-7 | NA | TRBV5-1 | NA | CASSLAAAYEQYF | TGCGCCAGCAGCTTGGCCGCAGCCTACGAGCAGTACTTC
TRBJ2-5 | NA | TRBV23-1 | NA | CASSQPPPGGIRTQYF | TGCGCCAGCAGTCAACCCCCCCCCGGCGGTATCAGGACCCAGTACTTC
TRBJ1-2 | NA | TRBV29-1 | NA | CSVAGAKLESGYTF | TGCAGCGTTGCGGGGGCCAAGTTAGAGAGTGGCTACACCTTC
TRBJ2-3 | NA | TRBV18 | NA | CASSPPDKTDTDTQYF | TGTGCCAGCTCACCACCGGACAAGACCGACACAGATACGCAGTATTTT
TRBJ2-7 | NA | TRBV30 | TRBD1 | CAWSRTGNYEQYF | TGTGCCTGGAGTAGGACAGGGAACTACGAGCAGTACTTC
TRBJ2-1 | once | TRBV19 | NA | CASSRALHPNEQFF | TGTGCCAGTTCTAGGGCACTCCACCCCAATGAGCAGTTCTTC
TRBJ2-7 | NA | TRBV4-1 | TRBD1 | CASSQGAGQVTYEQYF | TGCGCCAGCAGCCAAGGTGCGGGACAGGTCACCTACGAGCAGTACTTC